Reported below is one T cell receptor (beta chain). The data stem from a study of control samples from healthy donors and cancer patients. Method: immunoSEQ multiplex PCR; TCRdb's copy keeps in-frame clones and lacks some. Of just over 150,000 clones in the sample, over 90% were seen once. The CDR3 has 12 residues. Germline CDR1 and CDR2: GTSNPN and SVGIG (reference sequence). V lost 0 bases, J lost 5 bases, and 6 bases lay in between. The sample comprised blood. This TCR was sampled from a man aged 50-59 years in good health. The chain employs TRBV30 and TRBJ2-3; tentatively, D is TRBD1 (5 bases). The CDR3 loop reads CAWSVQVDTQYF. The DNA for the CDR3 is TGTGCCTGGAGTGTACAGGTAGATACGCAGTATTTT.